Shown below are 9 T cell receptor beta chains from a single sample sequenced in a study of regulatory T cells in long-lasting Graves disease. Arm-PCR with iRepertoire HTBI primers amplified the CDR3 regions for these TCR beta libraries. TCRdb recomputed calls from the multiplex PCR reads with MiXCR, one row per CDR3 protein. Among fewer than 550,000 distinct CDR3 sequences listed, about 16% were seen once. The time point is: newly diagnosed GD, antithyroid drugs for less than 3 months. The TCR library was prepared using RNA isolated from PBMCs. The same sample was also studied in work on T cells in Graves' hyperthyroidism and ophthalmopathy.

This material consisted of peripheral blood mononuclear cells (PBMCs), taken at new diagnosis, from a patient treated with antithyroid drugs. The receptor set was obtained from a woman aged 35-65 years with Graves disease.

This clonotype came up many times. The gene calls are TRBV2 and TRBJ2-1; 14 positions match TRBD2. This CDR3 spans 15 amino acids. V was clipped by 7 bases and J by 6 bases; unmatched bases: 5. The germline V gene has CDR1 SNHLY and CDR2 FYNNEI. The CDR3 coding sequence is TGTGCCAGCATCGGGACTAGCGGGAGCCCCAATGAGCAGTTCTTC. Translating it yields CASIGTSGSPNEQFF.

This clonotype was counted at least ten times. The genes are TRBV11-2 and TRBJ2-5, with D possibly being TRBD2 (5 bases). Germline V gene lookup returns CDR1 SGHAT and CDR2 FQNNGV. Trimming took off 5 bases at V and 2 bases at J, with 12 bases between the two ends. CDR3 length equals 14 residues. For the CDR3, the DNA is TGTGCCAGCAGCAACCCGGGAAAACAAGAGACCCAGTACTTC. Its translation is CASSNPGKQETQYF.

This clonotype was recorded at least ten times. V usage is TRBV6-5 and J usage is TRBJ1-1; no firm D call. V was shortened by 3 bases and J by 4 bases, with 6 bases between the two germline ends. Germline lookup yields CDR1 MNHEY and CDR2 SVGAGI. The CDR3 consists of 12 residues. The CDR3 sequence is CASSYGSTEAFF. Here the CDR3 DNA reads TGTGCCAGCAGTTATGGGTCCACTGAAGCTTTCTTT.

This clonotype is a singleton in its sample. Just one base apart from a much larger clone, this may be a read error. The rearrangement joins TRBV28 to TRBJ2-1; 11 bases are a match to TRBD2. The CDR3 has 15 amino acids. Germline-derived CDR1 and CDR2 are MDHEN and SYDVKM. The DNA of the CDR3 is TGTGCCAGCAGTTTCACGACTAGCGGGGAAGAGATCCAGCACTTC. This codes for CASSFTTSGEEIQHF.

This clonotype occurred many times. The chain couples TRBV30 to TRBJ2-7, with D possibly matching TRBD1 (6 bases). The CDR3 runs 14 residues. With 2 bases removed from V and 7 bases from J, the gap between germline ends came to 18 bases. Per germline, CDR1 GTSNPN and CDR2 SVGIG (reference sequence). The CDR3 region is CAWSPHSGVREQYF. In nucleotides, the CDR3 is TGTGCCTGGAGTCCACATTCAGGGGTGAGAGAGCAGTACTTC. The full variable domain, with the rest looked up from reference TRBV30 and TRBJ2-7, is SQTIHQWPATLVQPVGSPLSLECTVEGTSNPNLYWYRQAAGRGLQLLFYSVGIGQISSEVPQNLSASRPQDRQFILSSKKLLLSDSGFYLCAWSPHSGVREQYFGPGTRLTVT.

For this clonotype: This clone may be a read error of a much larger clone one base away. V usage is TRBV6-1 and J usage is TRBJ1-5; D is possibly TRBD1 (5 bases). CDR3 length: 16 amino acids. The germline CDR1 and CDR2 sequences are MNHNS and SASEGT. Between the trimmed V and J ends, which lost 5 bases and 3 bases, there was a span of 17 bases. CDR3 sequence (DNA): TGTGCCAGCAGTCCGTGGGTGGGGGTGGCCAATCAGCCCCAGCATTTT. It is translated as CASSPWVGVANQPQHF.

This clonotype has a handful of counts. The chain couples TRBV10-3 to TRBJ2-2, with 9 bases identical to TRBD1. The V and J ends lost 3 bases and 5 bases, in that order; junction bases with no gene match: 4. From germline, CDR1 is ENHRY and CDR2 SYGVKD. The CDR3 has 15 amino acids. For the CDR3, the DNA is TGTGCCATCAGTGATCGGACAGGGGTAACCGGGGAGCTGTTTTTT. Its protein is CAISDRTGVTGELFF.

The CDR3 reads CASSQQGSSNVLTF. The CDR3 bases are TGTGCCAGCAGCCAACAAGGGAGTAGTAACGTCCTGACTTTC. V usage is TRBV3-1 and J usage is TRBJ2-6; weak D call: TRBD2 (5 bases). Trimming cost V 2 bases and J 10 bases, with 12 bases left between them. Germline V gene sequence: CDR1 LGHDT, CDR2 YNNKEL (reference sequence). This CDR3 comprises 14 residues.

The V call is TRBV19, the J call TRBJ1-5; TRBD1 is a possible D gene (5 bases). The CDR3 is made up of 15 amino acids. Per the germline V gene, CDR1 is LNHDA and CDR2 is SQIVND (reference sequence). Trimming removed 6 bases at V and 1 base at J, with 13 bases between. CDR3 protein: CASSPQRGSNQPQHF. CDR3 coding DNA: TGTGCCAGTAGCCCGCAGCGGGGGAGCAATCAGCCCCAGCATTTT.